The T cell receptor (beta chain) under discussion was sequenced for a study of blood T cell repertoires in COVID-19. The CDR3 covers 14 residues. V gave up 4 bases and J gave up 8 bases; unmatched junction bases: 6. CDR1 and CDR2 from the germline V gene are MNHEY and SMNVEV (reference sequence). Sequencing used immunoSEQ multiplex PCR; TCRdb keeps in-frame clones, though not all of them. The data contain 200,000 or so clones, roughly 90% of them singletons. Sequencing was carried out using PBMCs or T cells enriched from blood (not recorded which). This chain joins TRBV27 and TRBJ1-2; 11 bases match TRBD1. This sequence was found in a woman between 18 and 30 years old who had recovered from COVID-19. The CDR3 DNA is TGTGCCAGCAGTTCCGGGACAGGGGGAGAAGGCTACACCTTC. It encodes CASSSGTGGEGYTF.